These T cell receptor beta chains were read from a single sample in a study of cytomegalovirus exposure and HLA in healthy donors. TCRdb's table, derived via immunoSEQ multiplex PCR, lists solely in-frame clones and lacks some. The sample shows about 160,000 clones, around 78% of them seen only once. The sequencing sample was made of PBMCs. These TCRs come from a woman between 40 and 50 years old in good health and CMV-seropositive. CDR3s include the opening cysteine and the closing phenylalanine or tryptophan. The D gene is left open where the match is weak. Clone sizes are given selectively: once, few, many, or a class where the clone is expanded.

J gene,V gene,D gene,clone size,CDR3 DNA,CDR3 protein
TRBJ2-5,TRBV5-4,TRBD1,NA,TGTGCCAGCAGCACAACGACAGGGGGCAACCGGGAGACCCAGTACTTC,CASSTTTGGNRETQYF
TRBJ1-4,TRBV9,NA,NA,TGTGCCAGCAGCGTAGGTCAGGCCCTATTTAATGAAAAACTGTTTTTT,CASSVGQALFNEKLFF
TRBJ1-4,TRBV7-9,NA,NA,TGTGCCAGCAGCTTCCCCCAGGGAACTAATGAAAAACTGTTTTTT,CASSFPQGTNEKLFF
TRBJ2-3,TRBV10-3,NA,NA,TGTGCCATCAGGCGGGACTCCACAGATACGCAGTATTTT,CAIRRDSTDTQYF
TRBJ2-7,TRBV20-1,NA,NA,TGCAGTGGCAGGGTCATCGACGAGCAGTACTTC,CSGRVIDEQYF
TRBJ1-1,TRBV5-1,TRBD1,NA,TGCGCCAGCAGCCCGGGACAGGGGAGGACTGAAGCTTTCTTT,CASSPGQGRTEAFF
TRBJ1-5,TRBV30,NA,NA,TGTGCCTGGAGTTTGGGGGGAGATCAGCCCCAGCATTTT,CAWSLGGDQPQHF
TRBJ1-3,TRBV7-3,TRBD1,NA,TGTGCCAGCAGCCGCCCGACAGGGACTGGAAACACCATATATTTT,CASSRPTGTGNTIYF
TRBJ2-2,TRBV30,TRBD2,few,TGTGCCTGGATGCCTAGCGGGGGGGCACAGTTAGGGGAGCTGTTTTTT,CAWMPSGGAQLGELFF
TRBJ1-1,TRBV11-2,NA,NA,TGTGCCAGCAGCTTAGTAGGTCCAGGGCCCATCGAAGCTTTCTTT,CASSLVGPGPIEAFF
TRBJ1-4,TRBV15,NA,NA,TGTGCCACCAGCAATGGACAGCTGAATGAAAAACTGTTTTTT,CATSNGQLNEKLFF
TRBJ1-5,TRBV6-1,TRBD1,NA,TGTGCCAGCAGTACCACAGGGGGTGAGCATTTT,CASSTTGGEHF
TRBJ1-6,TRBV6-1,NA,few,TGTGCCTCCCGATCGGCAGGGACTCATTCACCCCTCCACTTT,CASRSAGTHSPLHF